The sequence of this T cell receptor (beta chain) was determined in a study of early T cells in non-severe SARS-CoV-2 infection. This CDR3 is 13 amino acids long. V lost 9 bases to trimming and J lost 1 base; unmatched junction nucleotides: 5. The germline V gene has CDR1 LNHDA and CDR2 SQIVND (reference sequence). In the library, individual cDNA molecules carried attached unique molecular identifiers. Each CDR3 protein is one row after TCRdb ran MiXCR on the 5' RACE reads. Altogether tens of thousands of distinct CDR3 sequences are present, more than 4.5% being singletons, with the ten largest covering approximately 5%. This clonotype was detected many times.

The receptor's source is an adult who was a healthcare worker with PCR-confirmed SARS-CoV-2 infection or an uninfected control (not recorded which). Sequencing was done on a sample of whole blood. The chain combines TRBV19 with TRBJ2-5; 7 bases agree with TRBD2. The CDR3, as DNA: TGTGCCAGCGCCCCTAGCGGCCAAGAGACCCAGTACTTC. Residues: CASAPSGQETQYF.